The clone carrying this TCR beta chain was seen a handful of times. The target antigen is unknown. V was pared by 0 bases and J by 8 bases, with 8 bases of the junction left unmatched. Looked up from germline, CDR1 is LGHNA and CDR2 is YNFKEQ. The CDR3 consists of 16 residues. The record originates from a study of human T cells and chemical hapten exposure. Indicated time point: patch test 1, 2 weeks after DPC sensitization. The treatment is: therapeutic diphenylcyclopropenone sensitization with weekly scalp DPC. One entry per CDR3 protein, called by TCRdb with MiXCR from the RACE reads. The sample has about 83,000 distinct CDR3 sequences; around 7.8% are singletons. Study-wide results and caveats: There was a positive correlation between PT1 expanded TCR counts and patch test score.

The sequencing here drew on whole blood, taken in connection with sensitization to the hapten diphenylcyclopropenone (DPC). This sequence joins TRBV4-2 and TRBJ2-1; 9 bases line up with TRBD2. The TCR sequence derives from a woman aged 30 to 39 with alopecia areata. Some clones in this sample may be carry-over from other donors' samples. The CDR3 nucleotides read TGTGCCAGCAGCCAAGATCTGGGCGGGGGGGCCGATGAGCAGTTCTTC. Protein: CASSQDLGGGADEQFF.